This paragraph covers one T cell receptor (beta chain) sequence. The data derive from a study of blood T cell repertoires in COVID-19. For the study at large: COVID-19 samples from acute and convalescent phases originated in the United States, Italy and Spain.

Germline lookup yields CDR1 SGHRS and CDR2 YFSETQ. The CDR3 totals 16 residues. The junction had 6 bases not matched to a gene; V was cut back by 5 bases and J by 1 base. The method was immunoSEQ multiplex PCR; TCRdb's version includes in-frame clones alone and lacks a portion of them. The table lists just over 250,000 clones, roughly 80% of them singletons. Sequencing was carried out using PBMCs or T cells enriched from blood (not recorded which). The V gene is TRBV5-1, the J gene TRBJ2-1, with 10 nucleotides matching TRBD2. The clonotype comes from a man aged 30 to 39 with acute COVID-19. CDR3 bases: TGCGCCAGCAGGTATCTAGCGGGGGTATCCTACAATGAGCAGTTCTTC. Translating it yields CASRYLAGVSYNEQFF.